This TCR beta chain appears in the sequencing data of a study of blood T cell repertoires in COVID-19. The overall study: Samples came from the United States, Italy and Spain, spanning acute and convalescent COVID-19. The cDNA or gDNA used as material had been derived from T cells, B-cell-depleted T cells, or PBMCs.

V lost 1 base and J 0 bases, leaving 10 bases between the germline ends. This CDR3 region has 15 residues. CDR1 is SGHRS and CDR2 is YFSETQ in the germline V gene. Original handling: Amplified reference gene primers provided the basis for estimating nucleated cell counts. Produced via immunoSEQ multiplex PCR; TCRdb's table is partial and in-frame only. For V, J and clone size, that table is used; D and trimming come from the DNA. The table shows about 110,000 clones, with roughly 84% occurring only once. The V gene is TRBV5-1, the J gene TRBJ1-1; a possible D gene is TRBD1 (6 bases). The sequence came from a woman between 70 and 85 years old with acute or convalescent COVID-19. Input material: peripheral blood. The CDR3 sequence is CASSLTGLLNTEAFF. The CDR3, as DNA: TGCGCCAGCAGCTTGACAGGGCTCCTGAACACTGAAGCTTTCTTT.